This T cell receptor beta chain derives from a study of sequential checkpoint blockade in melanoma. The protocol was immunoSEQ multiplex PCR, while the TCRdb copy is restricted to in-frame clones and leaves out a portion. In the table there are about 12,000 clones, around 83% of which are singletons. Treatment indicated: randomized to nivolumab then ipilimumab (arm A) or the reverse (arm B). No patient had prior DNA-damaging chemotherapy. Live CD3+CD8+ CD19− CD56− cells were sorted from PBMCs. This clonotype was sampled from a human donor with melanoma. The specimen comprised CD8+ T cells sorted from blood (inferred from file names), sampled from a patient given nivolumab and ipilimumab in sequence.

Written as DNA, the CDR3 is TGTGCCAGCACCCCTCAGGGCCGCTCTGGAAACACCATATATTTT. Its protein product is CASTPQGRSGNTIYF. The chain combines TRBV6-5 with TRBJ1-3, with D maybe TRBD1 (5 bases). The germline V gene encodes CDR1 MNHEY and CDR2 SVGAGI. Trimming stripped 7 bases from V and 0 bases from J, with 13 bases between. The CDR3 has 15 residues.